This T cell receptor (beta chain) was recorded in a study of shared clonotypes between healthy human individuals. Study observations and caveats: Generally, estimated richness proved larger in naive subsets than it did in memory subsets.

A word on this clone: Antigen unknown.

The method was immunoSEQ multiplex PCR; TCRdb's version includes in-frame clones alone and lacks a portion of them. The sample holds over a million clones; approximately 97% are singletons and the top ten take roughly 1.2%. From germline, CDR1 is SNHLY and CDR2 FYNNEI. This CDR3 is 15 amino acids long. The ends were cut back, 7 bases at V and 0 bases at J, with 14 bases in the middle. The source of this sequence is a man aged 25 to 40 in good health. The J gene is TRBJ2-3, the V gene TRBV2; a possible D gene is TRBD1 (6 bases). Material: naive CD4+ T cells sorted from blood. Indicated subset: CD45RA+ positively selected. The CDR3 loop is CASTDVGTSTDTQYF. In DNA form, the CDR3 reads TGTGCCAGCACCGATGTCGGGACAAGCACAGATACGCAGTATTTT.